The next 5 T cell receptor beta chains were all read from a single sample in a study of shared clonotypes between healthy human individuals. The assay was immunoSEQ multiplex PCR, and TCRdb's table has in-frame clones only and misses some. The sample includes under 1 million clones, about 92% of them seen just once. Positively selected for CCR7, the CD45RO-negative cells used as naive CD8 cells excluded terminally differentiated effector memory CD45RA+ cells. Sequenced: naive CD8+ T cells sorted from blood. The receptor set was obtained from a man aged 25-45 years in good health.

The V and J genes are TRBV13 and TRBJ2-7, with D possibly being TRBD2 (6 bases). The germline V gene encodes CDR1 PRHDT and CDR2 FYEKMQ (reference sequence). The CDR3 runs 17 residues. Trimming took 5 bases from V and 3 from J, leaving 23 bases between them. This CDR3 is CASSPKGTSGGIYEQYF. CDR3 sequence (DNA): TGTGCCAGCAGCCCCAAAGGGACGTCCGGAGGGATCTACGAGCAGTACTTC.

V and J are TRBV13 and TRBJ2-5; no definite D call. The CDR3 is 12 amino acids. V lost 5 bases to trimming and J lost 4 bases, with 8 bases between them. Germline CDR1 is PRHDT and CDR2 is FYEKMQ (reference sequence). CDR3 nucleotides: TGTGCCAGCAGCCAAAGTGGAGAGACCCAGTACTTC. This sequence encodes CASSQSGETQYF.

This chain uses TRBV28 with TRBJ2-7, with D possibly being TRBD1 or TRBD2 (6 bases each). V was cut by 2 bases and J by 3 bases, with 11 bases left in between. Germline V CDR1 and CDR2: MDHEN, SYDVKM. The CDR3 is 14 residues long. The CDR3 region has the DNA TGTGCCAGCAGTTTACGGGGGCGCATCTACGAGCAGTACTTC. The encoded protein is CASSLRGRIYEQYF.

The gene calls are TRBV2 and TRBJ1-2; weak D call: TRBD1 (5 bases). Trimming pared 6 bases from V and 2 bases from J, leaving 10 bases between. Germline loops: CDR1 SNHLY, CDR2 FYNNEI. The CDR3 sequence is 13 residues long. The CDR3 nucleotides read TGTGCCAGCAGAGGCAGGGAAAACTATGGCTACACCTTC. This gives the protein CASRGRENYGYTF.

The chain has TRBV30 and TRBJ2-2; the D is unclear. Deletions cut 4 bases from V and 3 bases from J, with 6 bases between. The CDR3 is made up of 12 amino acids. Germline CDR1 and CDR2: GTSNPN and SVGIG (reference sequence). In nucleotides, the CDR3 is TGTGCCTGGAATAGAGACACCGGGGAGCTGTTTTTT. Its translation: CAWNRDTGELFF. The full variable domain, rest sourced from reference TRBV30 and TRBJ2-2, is SQTIHQWPATLVQPVGSPLSLECTVEGTSNPNLYWYRQAAGRGLQLLFYSVGIGQISSEVPQNLSASRPQDRQFILSSKKLLLSDSGFYLCAWNRDTGELFFGEGSRLTVL.